The 19 T cell receptor beta chains in this list originate from one sample, sequenced in a study of blood T cell repertoires in COVID-19. Assay: immunoSEQ multiplex PCR; the TCRdb copy retains only in-frame clones and omits some. The data show hundreds of thousands of clones, around 82% seen once. The specimen was peripheral blood. Receptor source: a woman of 80 years or more with active or convalescent COVID-19.

This clone was picked up one time. The V and J genes are TRBV18 and TRBJ2-3; TRBD1 matches at 8 bases. Germline V gene sequence: CDR1 KGHSH, CDR2 LQKENI. This CDR3 is 15 amino acids long. With V trimmed by 4 bases and J by 4 bases, 7 bases remained unmatched. The CDR3 sequence is CASSRRDRLADTQYF. CDR3 nucleotide sequence: TGTGCCAGCTCACGACGGGACAGGTTGGCAGATACGCAGTATTTT.

This chain connects TRBV5-6 to TRBJ2-3; the match to TRBD1 covers 7 bases. The CDR3 consists of 15 residues. CDR1 is SGHDT and CDR2 is YYEEEE in the germline V gene. V dropped 0 bases and J dropped 3; count of bases not matched to a gene: 4. CDR3 coding DNA: TGTGCCAGCAGCTTGGCGACAGGGTGGACAGATACGCAGTATTTT. Translation: CASSLATGWTDTQYF.

The V and J genes are TRBV5-1 and TRBJ2-7; 9 bases are a match to TRBD2. Germline CDR1 is SGHRS and CDR2 is YFSETQ. The CDR3 length is 14 residues. V shed 0 bases and J 6 bases; nucleotides not matched to a gene: 4. This CDR3 reads CASSLGGLAPEQYF. CDR3 bases: TGCGCCAGCAGCTTGGGTGGACTAGCGCCCGAGCAGTACTTC. The full variable domain, its missing parts supplied by reference TRBV5-1 and TRBJ2-7, is KAGVTQTPRYLIKTRGQQVTLSCSPISGHRSVSWYQQTPGQGLQFLFEYFSETQRNKGNFPGRFSGRQFSNSRSEMNVSTLELGDSALYLCASSLGGLAPEQYFGPGTRLTVT.

This clone was observed once. The chain combines TRBV6-1 with TRBJ1-2, with 12 bases identical to TRBD1. Germline CDR1 reads MNHNS; CDR2 reads SASEGT. The CDR3 totals 14 residues. Losses at the gene ends were 2 bases for V and 8 bases for J; bases not matched to a gene: 3. This CDR3 reads CASSERDRGRGYTF. The CDR3 DNA reads TGTGCCAGCAGTGAACGGGACAGGGGGCGAGGCTACACCTTC.

As DNA, the CDR3 is TGTGCCAGTACGCAGGGGCCCCGAACTAATGAAAAACTGTTTTTT. Translating gives CASTQGPRTNEKLFF. This chain uses TRBV19 with TRBJ1-4; D possibly corresponds to TRBD1 (6 bases). The length of the CDR3 is 15 residues. Trimming cost V 7 bases and J 1 base, with 13 bases left between them. CDR1 and CDR2 from the germline V gene are LNHDA and SQIVND (reference sequence).

The rearrangement uses TRBV6-5 and TRBJ1-6; a possible D gene is TRBD1 (6 bases). The germline V gene encodes CDR1 MNHEY and CDR2 SVGAGI. V lost 3 bases and J 7 bases, leaving 16 bases between the germline ends. CDR3 size: 16 residues. The chain's CDR3 is CASSYHGQSRNSPLHF. In nucleotides, the CDR3 is TGTGCCAGCAGTTATCACGGACAGAGCAGGAATTCACCCCTCCACTTT.

The chain uses TRBV5-1 and TRBJ2-2; 8 bases are shared with TRBD1. Germline V gene lookup returns CDR1 SGHRS and CDR2 YFSETQ. CDR3 length: 15 amino acids. The trim removed 4 bases at V and 4 bases at J, leaving 6 bases unmatched. This CDR3 is CASSPDRVGTGELFF. The DNA for the CDR3 is TGCGCCAGCAGCCCGGACAGGGTAGGCACCGGGGAGCTGTTTTTT.

As to this clone: One junction end does not reproduce the germline sequence, and a read error may be involved. The V and J genes are TRBV7-7 and TRBJ2-7; 9 bases agree with TRBD1. The CDR3 has 13 residues. The germline V gene has CDR1 SSHAT and CDR2 FNYEAQ (reference sequence). This CDR3 is CASSSVDRGRQYF. The CDR3 region has the DNA TGTGCTAGCAGCTCGGTGGACAGGGGAAGGCAGTACTTC.

V usage is TRBV5-1 and J usage is TRBJ2-1; the match to TRBD2 covers 9 bases. Per germline, CDR1 SGHRS and CDR2 YFSETQ. This CDR3 comprises 15 residues. V was pared by 4 bases and J by 9 bases, with 11 bases of the junction left unmatched. CDR3 amino acids: CASSGIAGDYGEQFF. CDR3 DNA sequence: TGCGCCAGCAGCGGGATAGCGGGAGATTATGGTGAGCAGTTCTTC.

The rearrangement uses TRBV6-6 and TRBJ2-1; D uncertain. Germline V gene data show CDR1 as MNHNY and CDR2 as SVGAGI (reference sequence). The V gene lost 0 bases and the J gene lost 1 base, with 10 bases spanning the gap. The CDR3 loop spans 16 amino acids. This CDR3 reads CASSYSAHPSYNEQFF. The CDR3 DNA reads TGTGCCAGCAGTTACTCGGCACACCCATCCTACAATGAGCAGTTCTTC.

V is TRBV7-2 and J is TRBJ1-4, with D unresolved. Between the trimmed V and J ends, which lost 1 base and 4 bases, there was a span of 10 bases. CDR1 is SGHTA and CDR2 is FQGNSA in the germline V gene. This CDR3 has 15 amino acids. The CDR3: CASSLGAANNEKLFF. For the CDR3, the DNA is TGTGCCAGCAGCTTAGGGGCAGCTAATAATGAAAAACTGTTTTTT.

The chain combines TRBV9 with TRBJ1-3, with 8 bases lining up with TRBD1. CDR3 length: 16 amino acids. V lost 3 bases to trimming and J lost 0 bases; unmatched junction nucleotides: 5. Germline values: CDR1 SGDLS, CDR2 YYNGEE. The CDR3 DNA follows: TGTGCCAGCAGCGCGGGACAGGCGTTCTCTGGAAACACCATATATTTT. Translated, it gives CASSAGQAFSGNTIYF. Filled out from reference TRBV9 and TRBJ1-3, the complete variable domain reads DSGVTQTPKHLITATGQRVTLRCSPRSGDLSVYWYQQSLDQGLQFLIQYYNGEERAKGNILERFSAQQFPDLHSELNLSSLELGDSALYFCASSAGQAFSGNTIYFGEGSWLTVV.

CDR3 sequence reads: CASSLGVTGELFF. The CDR3 DNA reads TGTGCCAGCAGTCTAGGAGTTACCGGGGAGCTGTTTTTT. The chain recombines TRBV28 with TRBJ2-2; no reliable D call. V was cut by 5 bases and J by 5 bases, with 9 bases left in between. The CDR3 consists of 13 residues. In germline, CDR1 is MDHEN, CDR2 SYDVKM.

The V and J genes are TRBV3-1 (or the pseudogene TRBV3-2) and TRBJ1-2; TRBD1 matches at 7 bases. The length of the CDR3 is 13 residues. Trimming at V came to 1 base and at J to 5 bases, leaving 1 base not matched to a gene. Per germline, CDR1 LGHDT and CDR2 YNNKEL (reference sequence). The CDR3 DNA is TGTGCCAGCAGCCAAGTGGGACAGTATGGCTACACCTTC. Residues: CASSQVGQYGYTF.

The V gene is TRBV3-1 (or the pseudogene TRBV3-2), the J gene TRBJ2-1, with 9 bases fitting TRBD2. Germline assignment: CDR1 LGHDT and CDR2 YNNKEL (reference sequence). The CDR3 totals 17 residues. The junction had 8 bases not matched to a gene; V was cut back by 3 bases and J by 2 bases. The DNA of the CDR3 is TGTGCCAGCAGCCAGCAACAGACTAGCGGTCCCTACAATGAGCAGTTCTTC. This translates into CASSQQQTSGPYNEQFF.

The J gene is TRBJ2-5, the V gene TRBV7-9; weak D call: TRBD2 (6 bases). The CDR3 runs to 14 residues. Germline values: CDR1 SEHNR, CDR2 FQNEAQ (reference sequence). Trimming took 6 bases from V and 2 from J, leaving 13 bases between them. CDR3 nucleotides: TGTGCCAGCAGGGAATCCGGGACTCAAGAGACCCAGTACTTC. Translated: CASRESGTQETQYF.

This clone was counted between two and nine times. The same CDR3 can be traced to other DNA sequences in this sample. The rearrangement joins TRBV2 to TRBJ1-3; no firm D call. Trimming removed 6 bases at V and 0 bases at J, with 6 bases between. This CDR3 contains 13 residues. Looked up from germline, CDR1 is SNHLY and CDR2 is FYNNEI. CDR3 sequence (DNA): TGTGCCAGCAGACTCTCCTCTGGAAACACCATATATTTT. Translating it yields CASRLSSGNTIYF. Looking up the rest from reference TRBV2 and TRBJ1-3 gives the full variable domain: EPEVTQTPSHQVTQMGQEVILRCVPISNHLYFYWYRQILGQKVEFLVSFYNNEISEKSEIFDDQFSVERPDGSNFTLKIRSTKLEDSAMYFCASRLSSGNTIYFGEGSWLTVV.

The chain joins TRBV2 to TRBJ2-7; 7 nucleotides agree with TRBD2. J was trimmed by 4 bases and V by 5 bases; bases with no gene match: 5. Germline values: CDR1 SNHLY, CDR2 FYNNEI. The CDR3 sequence is 13 residues long. Written as DNA, the CDR3 is TGTGCCAGCAGTTTATCGGGGGGATACGAGCAGTACTTC. The encoded protein is CASSLSGGYEQYF.

The chain joins TRBV10-1 to TRBJ1-2; 7 positions match TRBD1. Losses at the gene ends were 3 bases for V and 4 bases for J; bases not matched to a gene: 5. Per the germline V gene, CDR1 is WNHNN and CDR2 is SYGVQD (reference sequence). The CDR3 spans 14 residues. CDR3 loop: CASSESGQPYGYTF. The DNA of the CDR3 is TGCGCCAGCAGTGAATCGGGACAGCCCTATGGCTACACCTTC.